This TCR beta chain was documented in a study of blood T cell repertoires in COVID-19. The wider study: Material from acute and convalescent COVID-19 was sourced from the United States, Italy and Spain.

This study enrolled people aged roughly 18 to 90 from around 26 US geographic areas. In assigning cohorts, the study relied on participant-reported clinical history. The V gene's germline CDR1 is SGDLS and CDR2 YYNGEE. V was clipped by 4 bases and J by 2 bases, with 12 bases between them. This CDR3 is 14 amino acids long. In the original analysis: Reference gene primer amplification gave estimated nucleated cell counts. Clones were read by immunoSEQ multiplex PCR, and TCRdb kept only the in-frame ones, dropping some. V and J calls and clone size are those listed in that table; D and trimming were worked out from the DNA. Seen here are 300,000 to 500,000 clones, 88% observed once, and the top ten hold approximately 1%.

The source is a woman between 25 and 40 years old with acute COVID-19. Material for sequencing was PBMCs or T cells enriched from blood (not recorded which). The chain uses TRBV9 and TRBJ1-1, with D unclear. DNA of the CDR3: TGTGCCAGCAGCCGCCATGGCGGAAACACTGAAGCTTTCTTT. It encodes CASSRHGGNTEAFF.